Shown below are 22 T cell receptor beta chains from a single sample sequenced in a study of blood T cell repertoires in COVID-19. This table comes from immunoSEQ multiplex PCR, and its TCRdb copy is limited to in-frame clones, with some not included. The sample contains under 250,000 clones, over 75% of which appear only once. Sample: PBMCs or T cells enriched from blood (not recorded which). The receptors were gathered from a woman between 50 and 59 years old with acute COVID-19.

This CDR3 is CASSGEPANYGYTF. CDR3 coding DNA: TGTGCCAGTAGCGGGGAGCCAGCTAACTATGGCTACACCTTC. This rearrangement joins TRBV19 to TRBJ1-2, with unresolved D. Germline V gene lookup returns CDR1 LNHDA and CDR2 SQIVND (reference sequence). The CDR3 loop spans 14 amino acids. V lost 6 bases and J lost 0, with 11 bases in between.

The chain joins TRBV12-3 or TRBV12-4 to TRBJ2-1, with TRBD2 as a possible D gene (5 bases). The CDR3 is made up of 12 amino acids. Trimming removed 6 bases from V and 9 bases from J, with 12 bases in between. CDR3 protein: CASSRPRGEQFF. In DNA form, the CDR3 reads TGTGCCAGCAGCCGACCCCGGGGTGAGCAGTTCTTC.

The rearrangement links TRBV6-1 to TRBJ2-7; D perhaps matches TRBD1 (5 bases). Germline V CDR1 and CDR2: MNHNS, SASEGT. The CDR3 length is 13 residues. With 2 bases removed from V and 8 bases from J, the gap between germline ends came to 13 bases. This CDR3 reads CASSEQPAGQQYF. The CDR3 region has the DNA TGTGCCAGCAGTGAACAACCCGCAGGGCAGCAGTACTTC.

CDR3 coding DNA: TGTGCCAGCTCACCGAGCTCCGACAGGGTCGACCTCCACTTT. Amino acid sequence: CASSPSSDRVDLHF. The chain recombines TRBV18 with TRBJ1-6, with 7 nucleotides matching TRBD1. Trimming at V came to 3 bases and at J to 15 bases, leaving 11 bases not matched to a gene. Germline assignment: CDR1 KGHSH and CDR2 LQKENI. The CDR3 spans 14 residues.

In nucleotides, the CDR3 is TGTGCCAGCAGCTTAGTCGGGGGAGGCGGCAATGAGCAGTTCTTC. The encoded protein is CASSLVGGGGNEQFF. This chain uses TRBV7-2 with TRBJ2-1; tentative D call: TRBD2 (6 bases). Germline CDR1 SGHTA, CDR2 FQGNSA. The CDR3 loop spans 15 amino acids. V was shortened by 1 base and J by 6 bases, with 13 bases between the two germline ends.

The chain carries TRBV30 and TRBJ2-2; 8 nucleotides align to TRBD1. CDR3 size: 12 residues. V gave up 4 bases and J gave up 6 bases; unmatched junction bases: 1. CDR1 and CDR2 (germline): GTSNPN, SVGIG (reference sequence). CDR3 residues: CAWTRGPGELFF. The CDR3 DNA reads TGTGCCTGGACCAGGGGGCCCGGGGAGCTGTTTTTT.

This clone has just a few counts. The CDR3 loop reads CATRPMTGETQPQHF. CDR3 in DNA: TGTGCCACTAGACCCATGACAGGGGAGACTCAGCCCCAGCATTTT. The J gene is TRBJ1-5, the V gene TRBV19, with 8 bases aligning to TRBD1. The trim removed 10 bases at V and 6 bases at J, leaving 14 bases unmatched. CDR3 length: 15 residues. Germline V gives CDR1 LNHDA, CDR2 SQIVND (reference sequence). Drawing the rest from reference TRBV19 and TRBJ1-5, the complete variable domain is DGGITQSPKYLFRKEGQNVTLSCEQNLNHDAMYWYRQDPGQGLRLIYYSQIVNDFQKGDIAEGYSVSREKKESFPLTVTSAQKNPTAFYLCATRPMTGETQPQHFGDGTRLSIL.

This sequence joins TRBV18 and TRBJ1-3; TRBD1 matches 7 bases. V shed 7 bases, J shed 3 bases, and the junction held 6 bases outside the gene matches. This CDR3 region has 14 residues. Germline CDR1 is KGHSH and CDR2 is LQKENI. The CDR3 region has the DNA TGTGCCAGCTTTGACAACAGGGGTGGAAACACCATATATTTT. Translation: CASFDNRGGNTIYF.

The CDR3 loop is CASGGGVGEKLFF. The CDR3 nucleotides are TGTGCCAGCGGCGGGGGCGTAGGTGAAAAACTGTTTTTT. V and J are TRBV27 and TRBJ1-4, with D maybe TRBD1 (6 bases). The CDR3 runs to 13 residues. Trimming left V 8 bases short and J 7 bases short, with 14 bases between. In germline, CDR1 is MNHEY, CDR2 SMNVEV (reference sequence). The full variable domain, in which reference TRBV27 and TRBJ1-4 provide the parts outside the CDR3, is EAQVTQNPRYLITVTGKKLTVTCSQNMNHEYMSWYRQDPGLGLRQIYYSMNVEVTDKGDVPEGYKVSRKEKRNFPLILESPSPNQTSLYFCASGGGVGEKLFFGSGTQLSVL.

This clone was seen a few times. The chain is built from TRBV11-2 and TRBJ2-7; maybe TRBD1 (7 bases). The CDR3 spans 16 residues. V gave up 0 bases and J gave up 4 bases, with 16 bases separating them. Germline CDR1 reads SGHAT; CDR2 reads FQNNGV. This CDR3 is CASSLDRGTVRYEQYF. The CDR3 bases are TGTGCCAGCAGCTTAGATCGCGGGACAGTTCGATACGAGCAGTACTTC.

This chain connects TRBV5-1 to TRBJ1-2, with D perhaps TRBD1 (6 bases). Germline V gene data show CDR1 as SGHRS and CDR2 as YFSETQ. Trimming shortened V by 0 bases and J by 0 bases, and 24 bases separated the two germline ends. The CDR3 consists of 20 residues. For the CDR3, the DNA is TGCGCCAGCAGCTTGGTCAGAGGGGGTGGACGCGCCGAAGCTAACTATGGCTACACCTTC. This encodes CASSLVRGGGRAEANYGYTF.

This chain uses TRBV9 with TRBJ2-3, with a possible D match to TRBD2 (6 bases). Trimming took 0 bases from V and 5 from J, leaving 19 bases between them. The germline gives CDR1 SGDLS, CDR2 YYNGEE. This CDR3 is 17 amino acids long. The DNA of the CDR3 is TGTGCCAGCAGCGTAGAAAGGGGTGGGATCGGGGGAGATACGCAGTATTTT. Its translation: CASSVERGGIGGDTQYF.

The table lists this clone with a count of one. The chain joins TRBV2 to TRBJ2-1; 12 bases are a match to TRBD2. The CDR3 contains 15 residues. Germline trimming cut 3 bases from V and 7 bases from J; bases unmatched to any gene: 4. Germline V lookup: CDR1 SNHLY, CDR2 FYNNEI. The DNA for the CDR3 is TGTGCCAGCAGTGAGGCTAGCGGGGGGGCTAATGAGCAGTTCTTC. Protein: CASSEASGGANEQFF. Full variable domain (remainder filled in from reference TRBV2 and TRBJ2-1): EPEVTQTPSHQVTQMGQEVILRCVPISNHLYFYWYRQILGQKVEFLVSFYNNEISEKSEIFDDQFSVERPDGSNFTLKIRSTKLEDSAMYFCASSEASGGANEQFFGPGTRLTVL.

With respect to this clone: Other DNA variants within this sample encode the same CDR3. The chain recombines TRBV5-1 with TRBJ2-1, with D hard to call. This CDR3 contains 13 residues. The V end was cut by 0 bases, the J end by 3 bases, with 4 bases between. The germline V gene encodes CDR1 SGHRS and CDR2 YFSETQ. CDR3 amino acids: CASSLASYNEQFF. CDR3 coding DNA: TGCGCCAGCAGCTTGGCTAGCTACAATGAGCAGTTCTTC. The full variable domain, with the rest looked up from reference TRBV5-1 and TRBJ2-1, is KAGVTQTPRYLIKTRGQQVTLSCSPISGHRSVSWYQQTPGQGLQFLFEYFSETQRNKGNFPGRFSGRQFSNSRSEMNVSTLELGDSALYLCASSLASYNEQFFGPGTRLTVL.

This clone was picked up a small number of times. This sequence joins TRBV4-1 and TRBJ1-5; 10 bases line up with TRBD1. V gave up 5 bases and J gave up 5 bases; unmatched junction bases: 6. Germline values: CDR1 MGHRA, CDR2 YSYEKL. The CDR3 is 15 residues long. CDR3 DNA: TGCGCCAGCAGCAACGGACAGGGGGTACATCAGCCCCAGCATTTT. Protein sequence: CASSNGQGVHQPQHF.

This clone was seen at least ten times. The gene calls are TRBV7-2 and TRBJ1-5; perhaps TRBD1 as D (5 bases). The germline V and J ends were trimmed by 6 bases and 0 bases, with 12 bases remaining between them. CDR1 and CDR2 from the germline V gene are SGHTA and FQGNSA. This CDR3 is built from 15 residues. DNA of the CDR3: TGTGCCAGCAGGAGGAGGGGAGATAGCAATCAGCCCCAGCATTTT. This codes for CASRRRGDSNQPQHF.

V usage is TRBV4-3 and J usage is TRBJ2-1, with 9 bases fitting TRBD1. This CDR3 region has 17 residues. Germline values: CDR1 LGHNA, CDR2 YSLEER. Germline trimming cut 0 bases from V and 7 bases from J; bases unmatched to any gene: 10. The CDR3: CASSQDFGQGKVNEQFF. For the CDR3, the DNA is TGCGCCAGCAGCCAAGATTTTGGACAGGGGAAGGTAAATGAGCAGTTCTTC.

The chain uses TRBV20-1 and TRBJ1-1, with D uncertain. With 5 bases removed from V and 8 bases from J, the gap between germline ends came to 12 bases. Germline V gives CDR1 DFQATT, CDR2 SNEGSKA (reference sequence). The CDR3 has 11 amino acids. CDR3 in DNA: TGCAGTGCTCCAGACCGGGTGGAAGCTTTCTTT. Its translation is CSAPDRVEAFF.

In its sample, this clone was seen a few times. CDR3 sequence reads: CASSLRVSANDPEAFF. CDR3 nucleotide sequence: TGTGCCAGCAGCCTCCGGGTCTCCGCCAATGACCCTGAAGCTTTCTTT. The J gene is TRBJ1-1, the V gene TRBV7-2, with D unresolved. Trimming removed 5 bases from V and 6 bases from J, with 22 bases in between. Germline V gene data show CDR1 as SGHTA and CDR2 as FQGNSA. The CDR3 covers 16 residues.

The V and J genes are TRBV6-5 and TRBJ1-5, with 8 positions matching TRBD1. Germline lookup yields CDR1 MNHEY and CDR2 SVGAGI. V lost 0 bases to trimming and J lost 5 bases; unmatched junction nucleotides: 0. The CDR3 consists of 14 residues. The CDR3 loop is CASSYSTGDQPQHF. CDR3 DNA sequence: TGTGCCAGCAGTTACTCGACAGGGGATCAGCCCCAGCATTTT.

The chain links TRBV5-1 to TRBJ2-3; D may be TRBD2 (6 bases). CDR1 is SGHRS and CDR2 is YFSETQ in the germline V gene. V was trimmed by 6 bases and J by 2 bases, leaving 16 bases between them. The CDR3 spans 15 residues. Here the CDR3 DNA reads TGCGCCAGCACCCCTGGGGCGGGGAACACAGATACGCAGTATTTT. Translating gives CASTPGAGNTDTQYF.

This clone turned up a few times. The chain carries TRBV6-4 and TRBJ1-5, with D possibly TRBD1 on 6 matching bases. CDR1 MRHNA and CDR2 SNTAGT come from the germline V gene. The length of the CDR3 is 14 residues. V lost 5 bases, J lost 10 bases, and 18 bases lay in between. CDR3 residues: CASSSGHGNQPQHF. The CDR3, as DNA: TGTGCCAGCAGTTCGGGACACGGAAACCAACCCCAGCATTTT.